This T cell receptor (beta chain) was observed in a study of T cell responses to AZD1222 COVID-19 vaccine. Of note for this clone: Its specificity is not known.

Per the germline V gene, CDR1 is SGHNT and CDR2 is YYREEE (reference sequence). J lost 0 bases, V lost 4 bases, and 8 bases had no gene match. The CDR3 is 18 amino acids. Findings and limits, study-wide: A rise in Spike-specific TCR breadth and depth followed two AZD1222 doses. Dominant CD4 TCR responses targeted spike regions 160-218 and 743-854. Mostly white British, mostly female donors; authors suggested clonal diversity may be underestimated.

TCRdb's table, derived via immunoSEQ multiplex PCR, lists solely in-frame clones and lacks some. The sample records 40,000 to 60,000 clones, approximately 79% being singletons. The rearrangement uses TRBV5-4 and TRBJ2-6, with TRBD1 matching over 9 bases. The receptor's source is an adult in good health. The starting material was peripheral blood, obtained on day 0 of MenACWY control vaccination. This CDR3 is CASSPRQGVSSGANVLTF. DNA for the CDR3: TGTGCCAGCAGCCCACGACAGGGGGTTTCCTCTGGGGCCAACGTCCTGACTTTC. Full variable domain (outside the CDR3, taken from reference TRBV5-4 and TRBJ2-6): ETGVTQSPTHLIKTRGQQVTLRCSSQSGHNTVSWYQQALGQGPQFIFQYYREEENGRGNFPPRFSGLQFPNYSSELNVNALELDDSALYLCASSPRQGVSSGANVLTFGAGSRLTVL.